Sequencing of this TCR beta chain was carried out in a study of cytomegalovirus exposure and HLA in healthy donors. Study-wide findings and caveats: Overall, approximately 150 TCR beta chains were annotated as cytomegalovirus-associated.

Trimming took 1 base from V and 5 from J; bases not matched to a gene: 6. CDR1 is SGHNT and CDR2 is YYREEE in the germline V gene (reference sequence). The CDR3 loop spans 15 amino acids. Among the roughly 120 subjects of the validation cohort, separate from the approximately 660-subject first cohort, were the donors. Only in-frame clones appear in the TCRdb table, and some are missing; sequencing was by immunoSEQ multiplex PCR. This table holds 100,000 to 150,000 clones, about 88% found once. Concerning this clone itself: The antigen remains undetermined.

Sequenced: PBMCs. The source of this sequence is a man aged 25 to 40 in good health and CMV-seronegative. The J gene is TRBJ2-1, the V gene TRBV5-4, with 7 positions matching TRBD2. The CDR3 coding sequence is TGTGCCAGCAGCTTGTATCTAGCGGAGAACAATGAGCAGTTCTTC. It translates to CASSLYLAENNEQFF.